This TCR beta chain was sequenced for a study of T cells in Graves' hyperthyroidism and ophthalmopathy. This clonotype was picked up many times. TCR beta CDR3 regions were amplified from RNA. A first-round RT-PCR of the TCR CDR3 used the HTBI primer set. TCRdb reanalysed the multiplex PCR reads using MiXCR and keeps one entry per CDR3 protein. The sample has approximately 480,000 distinct CDR3 sequences, 20% to 25% seen once; the top ten hold about 30%. Per germline, CDR1 MNHNS and CDR2 SASEGT. Trimming removed 4 bases from V and 4 bases from J, with 10 bases in between. This CDR3 is built from 13 residues. The authors deemed Graves' hyperthyroidism stable absent ophthalmopathy progression within 18 months.

This sequence was found in a man younger than 35 with Graves' hyperthyroidism. The sequenced material came from blood. The chain employs TRBV6-1 and TRBJ1-2; TRBD1 is a possible D gene (5 bases). The CDR3 DNA reads TGTGCCAGCAGTGCAGGGACGGGCTATGGCTACACCTTC. Translating it yields CASSAGTGYGYTF.